The clone carrying this T cell receptor (beta chain) has just one count. V lost 0 bases, J lost 4 bases, and 6 bases lay in between. The CDR3 is made up of 13 amino acids. Per the germline V gene, CDR1 is KGHSH and CDR2 is LQKENI. The primer mix had 60 V beta and 13 J beta primers. Profiled with immunoSEQ multiplex PCR; TCRdb holds only in-frame clones, not every one. The sample lists 100,000 or so clones; roughly 90% were seen once. The data are from a study of glioma-infiltrating T cells after dendritic cell vaccination. The time point is: after dendritic cell vaccination, including at tumor progression/relapse. None of the glioblastoma patients had an isocitrate dehydrogenase mutation.

The chain is built from TRBV18 and TRBJ2-5, with D unclear. This specimen was blood, taken after dendritic cell vaccination. The clonotype comes from a human donor with glioblastoma. CDR3 protein: CASSPPGSETQYF. The CDR3 bases are TGTGCCAGCTCACCACCGGGCTCAGAGACCCAGTACTTC.